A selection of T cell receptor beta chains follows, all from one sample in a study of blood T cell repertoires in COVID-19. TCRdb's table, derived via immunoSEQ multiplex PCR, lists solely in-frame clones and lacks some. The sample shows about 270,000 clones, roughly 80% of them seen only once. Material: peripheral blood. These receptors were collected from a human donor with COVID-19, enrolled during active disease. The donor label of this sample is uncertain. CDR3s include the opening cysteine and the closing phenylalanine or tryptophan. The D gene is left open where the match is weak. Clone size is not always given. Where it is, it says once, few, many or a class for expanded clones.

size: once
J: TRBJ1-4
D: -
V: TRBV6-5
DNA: TGTGCCAGCAGGAGGGACTCTAATGAAAAACTGTTTTTT
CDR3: CASRRDSNEKLFF

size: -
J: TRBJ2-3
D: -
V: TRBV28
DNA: TGTGCCAGCAATATAGCGGAGCCCGTTGATACGCAGTATTTT
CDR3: CASNIAEPVDTQYF

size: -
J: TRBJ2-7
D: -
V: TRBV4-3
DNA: TGCGCCAGCAGCCAAGAATCCCGGGGCGAGCAGTACTTC
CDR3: CASSQESRGEQYF

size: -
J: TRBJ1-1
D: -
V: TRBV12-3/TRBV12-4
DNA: TGTGCCAGCAGTTTACGAGCGAGCACTGAAGCTTTCTTT
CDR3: CASSLRASTEAFF

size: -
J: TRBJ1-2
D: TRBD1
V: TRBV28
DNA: TGTGCCAGCAGTCCCCTGGTGGGACAGCTCCATGGCTACACCTTC
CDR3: CASSPLVGQLHGYTF

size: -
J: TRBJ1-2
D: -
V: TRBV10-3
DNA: TGTGCCATCAGTCCCCAGGGATCCTATGGCTACACCTTC
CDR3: CAISPQGSYGYTF

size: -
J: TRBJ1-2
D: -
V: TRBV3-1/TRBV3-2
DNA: TGTGCCAGCAGCCAAGTTAGCAAGTCCTATGGCTACACCTTC
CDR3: CASSQVSKSYGYTF

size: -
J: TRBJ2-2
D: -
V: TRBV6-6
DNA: TGTGCCAGCAGCCAAGATAGCGATTACACCGGGGAGCTGTTTTTT
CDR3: CASSQDSDYTGELFF

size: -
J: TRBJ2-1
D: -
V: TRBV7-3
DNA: TGTGCCAGCAGCAATGGGCGGGCTGGAGGGGATGAGCAGTTCTTC
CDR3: CASSNGRAGGDEQFF

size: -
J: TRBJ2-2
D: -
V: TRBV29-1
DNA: TGCAGCGTTGTGGCGGGACCGAACACCGGGGAGCTGTTTTTT
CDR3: CSVVAGPNTGELFF